These T cell receptor beta chains were read from a single sample in a study of shared clonotypes between healthy human individuals. The protocol was immunoSEQ multiplex PCR, while the TCRdb copy is restricted to in-frame clones and leaves out a portion. The table includes fewer than 1.8 million clones, approximately 98.5% detected once. Sequencing was done on a sample of naive CD4+ T cells sorted from blood. Receptors were obtained from a young man in good health. Both conserved end residues are part of each CDR3. D genes are given only for firm matches. Not every row has a clone size; where given, it reads once, few, many or a size class.

abundance | d_gene | j_gene | v_gene | CDR3nt | CDR3aa
- | - | TRBJ1-5 | TRBV4-1 | TGCGCCAGCAGCCAAGGGGGAGGGGGGCAGGTCAATCAGCCCCAGCATTTT | CASSQGGGGQVNQPQHF
- | TRBD1 | TRBJ2-5 | TRBV7-7 | TGTGCCAGCAGCCAAGACAGGGGGCCACAGGAGACCCAGTACTTC | CASSQDRGPQETQYF
- | TRBD1 | TRBJ2-7 | TRBV15 | TGTGCCACCAGCAGCGTAAGCAGGGGGAACACCTACGAGCAGTACTTC | CATSSVSRGNTYEQYF
- | TRBD2 | TRBJ2-7 | TRBV28 | TGTGCCAGCAGTTTATCAAGCGGGAGGGCCTGGGGAATTTACGAGCAGTACTTC | CASSLSSGRAWGIYEQYF
- | TRBD1 | TRBJ2-7 | TRBV5-1 | TGCGCCAGCAGCCGTACAGGGGGCTCCTACGAGCAGTACTTC | CASSRTGGSYEQYF
- | TRBD1 | TRBJ2-2 | TRBV6-4 | TGTGCCAGCAGCGCCACAGGGGGCCGCACCGGGGAGCTGTTTTTT | CASSATGGRTGELFF
- | TRBD1 | TRBJ2-5 | TRBV11-2 | TGTGCCAGCAGCCAAATGGACAGGGGGCTCCAAGAGACCCAGTACTTC | CASSQMDRGLQETQYF
- | TRBD1 | TRBJ2-1 | TRBV18 | TGTGCCAGCTCACCAATTACGGTTTCGACAGGGCGGTGGGGTGAGCAGTTCTTC | CASSPITVSTGRWGEQFF
- | - | TRBJ2-7 | TRBV23-1 | TGCGCCAGCAGTCACCCCGGGACAACGGGCCGTCCCTACGAGCAGTACTTC | CASSHPGTTGRPYEQYF
- | - | TRBJ1-1 | TRBV28 | TGTGCCAGCAGTTTATTCGGGGGAGGGAAGACTGAAGCTTTCTTT | CASSLFGGGKTEAFF
- | - | TRBJ2-7 | TRBV28 | TGTGCCAGCAGTCCGAGTGGTCAAACCGAAAATCTGGAGCAGTACTTC | CASSPSGQTENLEQYF
- | - | TRBJ2-5 | TRBV15 | TGTGCCACCAGCAGAGACCCCCGCAAAGAGACCCAGTACTTC | CATSRDPRKETQYF
- | TRBD1 | TRBJ2-7 | TRBV7-9 | TGTGCCAGCAGCTCCAGACGGGACAGGGTGTCCGAGCAGTACTTC | CASSSRRDRVSEQYF
once | TRBD2 | TRBJ2-1 | TRBV28 | TGTGCCAGCATGATAGCGGGAGTTCGAGTTGAGCAGTTCTTC | CASMIAGVRVEQFF
- | TRBD1 | TRBJ1-2 | TRBV9 | TGTGCCAGCAGTCGTAACAGGGGACCCCTCTATGGCTACACCTTC | CASSRNRGPLYGYTF
- | - | TRBJ2-3 | TRBV30 | TGTGCCTGGACGGGCACAGATACGCAGTATTTT | CAWTGTDTQYF
- | TRBD1 | TRBJ1-4 | TRBV28 | TGTGCCAGCAGCCCCGGGACAGGGGTTGAAAAACTGTTTTTT | CASSPGTGVEKLFF
- | - | TRBJ1-5 | TRBV6-5 | TGTGCCAGCAGTCCTCGGGGGTATAGCAATCAGCCCCAGCATTTT | CASSPRGYSNQPQHF
- | - | TRBJ2-7 | TRBV13 | TGTGCCAGCAGCTTCCAGGGCTACGAGCAGTACTTC | CASSFQGYEQYF
- | TRBD1 | TRBJ2-7 | TRBV5-1 | TGCGCCAGCAGCACCCGGACAGGGGGCGCGGATTACGAGCAGTACTTC | CASSTRTGGADYEQYF
- | TRBD1 | TRBJ2-2 | TRBV5-1 | TGCGCCAGCAGCTTGTGGCAGGGGGCGGGAAACACCGGGGAGCTGTTTTTT | CASSLWQGAGNTGELFF
- | - | TRBJ2-5 | TRBV9 | TGTGCCAGCAGCGTAGGGGGGATCCAGACCCAGTACTTC | CASSVGGIQTQYF
- | TRBD2 | TRBJ2-2 | TRBV6-6 | TGTGCCAGCAGACTTAGCGGGAGTGGGACCGGGGAGCTGTTTTTT | CASRLSGSGTGELFF
- | - | TRBJ2-3 | TRBV5-1 | TGCGCCAGCAGCTTGAATGGAGGGATCACAGATACGCAGTATTTT | CASSLNGGITDTQYF
- | - | TRBJ2-7 | TRBV19 | TGTGCCAGTAGTCCCACAGGGTACCGGTCCTACGAGCAGTACTTC | CASSPTGYRSYEQYF
- | TRBD1 | TRBJ2-7 | TRBV10-2 | TGCGCCAGCAGTGAGACCGGGACAGTACTTTACGAGCAGTACTTC | CASSETGTVLYEQYF
- | TRBD1 | TRBJ1-5 | TRBV6-6 | TGTGCCAGCACCGGGGACAGTTCATATCAGCCCCAGCATTTT | CASTGDSSYQPQHF
- | - | TRBJ1-2 | TRBV10-1 | TGCGCCAGCAGTGAATCCGGGGGGTATGGCTACACCTTC | CASSESGGYGYTF
once | - | TRBJ2-1 | TRBV19 | TGTGCCAGTAGTGTCTGGAGGGGCAACACCTACAATGAGCAGTTCTTC | CASSVWRGNTYNEQFF
once | - | TRBJ2-5 | TRBV5-1 | TGCGCCAGCAGCTTGGGCCCCATCCCACGGGGTGAGACCCAGTACTTC | CASSLGPIPRGETQYF
- | - | TRBJ1-1 | TRBV29-1 | TGCAGCGTTGTACGGCCGATGAACACTGAAGCTTTCTTT | CSVVRPMNTEAFF
- | - | TRBJ2-3 | TRBV2 | TGTGCCAGCAGGGGGAGGGGGGCAGATACGCAGTATTTT | CASRGRGADTQYF
- | - | TRBJ1-2 | TRBV4-3 | TGCGCCAGCAGCCACCGTGCGTTTGGGGACGGCTACACCTTC | CASSHRAFGDGYTF
- | - | TRBJ2-5 | TRBV5-4 | TGTGCCAGCAGCTTGAATGGGGCTGTGATGGAGACCCAGTACTTC | CASSLNGAVMETQYF
- | - | TRBJ2-7 | TRBV10-3 | TGTGCCATGATCAGGGAAATAGGCTACGAGCAGTACTTC | CAMIREIGYEQYF
once | - | TRBJ1-2 | TRBV12-5 | TGTGCTTCACCTAACTATGGCTACACCTTC | CASPNYGYTF
- | - | TRBJ2-2 | TRBV5-1 | TGCGCCAGCAGCTTGGTGGGTCTCGGGCCCGGGGAGCTGTTTTTT | CASSLVGLGPGELFF
- | - | TRBJ2-1 | TRBV19 | TGTGCCAGTAGTACGCACAGGACTGAGCAGTTCTTC | CASSTHRTEQFF
- | - | TRBJ1-5 | TRBV9 | TGTGCCAGCAGCGTAGGGGGTGCCTGGGAGCCCCAGCATTTT | CASSVGGAWEPQHF
- | TRBD1 | TRBJ1-1 | TRBV10-3 | TGTGCCATCAGTGAGTCTCCGGGACAGGGTAAGGGTGACACTGAAGCTTTCTTT | CAISESPGQGKGDTEAFF
once | - | TRBJ1-1 | TRBV5-8 | TGTGCCAGCAGCCCCATGACCTGGTGGACGGGCGCTGAAGCTTTCTTT | CASSPMTWWTGAEAFF
- | TRBD1 | TRBJ2-5 | TRBV5-4 | TGTGCCAGCAGCTTGGACAGGGGGCGGCAAAAGACCCAGTACTTC | CASSLDRGRQKTQYF
- | - | TRBJ2-6 | TRBV28 | TGTGCCAGCAGTCGCGGTTCTGGGGCCAACGTCCTGACTTTC | CASSRGSGANVLTF
- | - | TRBJ1-5 | TRBV15 | TGTGCCACCAGCAGAGACTTCGGACAAGGGTTATTCGAGCCCCAGCATTTT | CATSRDFGQGLFEPQHF
once | - | TRBJ2-7 | TRBV5-1 | TGCGCCAGCAGCTTGTTTGGAGGTACCTCCTACGAGCAGTACTTC | CASSLFGGTSYEQYF
- | - | TRBJ2-7 | TRBV5-1 | TGCGCCAGCAGCTTCCTCCCCGAGACAACGACCTACGAGCAGTACTTC | CASSFLPETTTYEQYF
- | TRBD2 | TRBJ2-1 | TRBV7-9 | TGTGCCAGCAGCTCCGGGACTAGCTTCATCAATGAGCAGTTCTTC | CASSSGTSFINEQFF
- | - | TRBJ2-7 | TRBV28 | TGTGCCAGCAGTCCGTTTCCGGGCAGGGACGAATGGCCCTACGAGCAGTACTTC | CASSPFPGRDEWPYEQYF
- | - | TRBJ1-2 | TRBV30 | TGTGCCTGGAAGGCCGGGAACTATGGCTACACCTTC | CAWKAGNYGYTF
- | - | TRBJ2-2 | TRBV27 | TGTGCCAGCAGTTTATACGGCTCCTCGAACACCGGGGAGCTGTTTTTT | CASSLYGSSNTGELFF
- | TRBD2 | TRBJ2-5 | TRBV5-4 | TGTGCCAGCAGCTTTCGGGGGGTCGAGACCCAGTACTTC | CASSFRGVETQYF
- | TRBD1 | TRBJ1-1 | TRBV14 | TGTGCCAGCAGCCAAGAGAAGGGGGCTCTGAACACTGAAGCTTTCTTT | CASSQEKGALNTEAFF